This TCR beta chain was captured by sequencing in a study of T cell repertoires in ileal Crohn's disease. The wider study: M6 samples are neoterminal ileum biopsies from postoperative colonoscopy.

Measured with immunoSEQ multiplex PCR; TCRdb has only the in-frame clones, and not every one. The data contain 8,500 to 13,000 clones, more than 60% of them singletons. Study observations and caveats: Compared with non-smokers, active smokers at surgery showed more clonal expansions.

The CDR3 is 13 residues long. J was trimmed by 16 bases and V by 3 bases; bases with no gene match: 8. Germline V CDR1 and CDR2: SNHLY, FYNNEI. As regards this clone: Antigen unknown.

Time point described: neoterminal ileum biopsy at postoperative endoscopy, about 6 months after surgery. Patients were adults with ileal or ileocolonic Crohn's disease needing resection. The TCR sequence derives from an adult with Crohn's disease. The sample comprised ileal tissue. This chain connects TRBV2 to TRBJ2-1; 11 bases fit TRBD2. In DNA, the CDR3 is TGTGCCAGCAGTGAGGTAGCGGGGGGGCTAGTTTTCTTC. Translation gives CASSEVAGGLVFF.